The entry below describes one T cell receptor (beta chain). Followed longitudinally, the Seattle patients had been enrolled during active infection. Original handling: Amplification of reference gene primers provided the estimated nucleated cell counts. Clones were sequenced by immunoSEQ multiplex PCR, and TCRdb holds only the in-frame ones, with some missing. V and J calls and clone size come straight from that table; D and trimming were deduced from the DNA. The data show some 450,000 clones, with around nine tenths seen just once and less than 0.95% held by the top ten. The data originate from a study of blood T cell repertoires in COVID-19. The wider study: Sites across the United States, Italy and Spain contributed samples from acute and convalescent COVID-19. Sample material is recorded as cDNA or gDNA derived from T cells, B-cell-depleted T cells, or PBMCs.

The CDR3 has 13 amino acids. Germline assignment: CDR1 MNHNY and CDR2 SVGAGI (reference sequence). Trimming removed 6 bases from V and 2 bases from J, with 11 bases in between. The sample taken for sequencing was peripheral blood. The genes are TRBV6-6 and TRBJ2-7, with a tentative D call TRBD1 (6 bases). The sequence came from a man younger than 35 with COVID-19, enrolled during active disease. The CDR3 protein is CASSQDSPYEQYF. CDR3 nucleotide sequence: TGTGCCAGCAGCCAGGACAGCCCCTACGAGCAGTACTTC.